This T cell receptor beta chain was recovered during a study of cytomegalovirus exposure and HLA in healthy donors. Background on the study: Previous work identified 90 million to 130 million unique TCR beta sequences from roughly 170 million T cells. Study-level findings and limits: According to a later analysis, most TCR beta chains associated with CMV appeared HLA-restricted.

The CDR3 loop spans 14 amino acids. Germline V lookup: CDR1 MGHRA, CDR2 YSYEKL. V lost 8 bases, J lost 3 bases, and 7 bases stayed unmatched. The table lists this clone with a count of one. Its antigen is not identified. Donors counted as nominally healthy when sampled, yet unrecorded immune exposures were likely. Researchers ran the PCR with 60 Vbeta and 13 Jbeta primers. Repertoires were generated with immunoSEQ multiplex PCR, while TCRdb's copy carries only in-frame clones and drops some. This sample carries about 31,000 clones, about 60% of them seen once, and the ten largest clones take about a fifth.

The J gene is TRBJ1-1, the V gene TRBV4-1; 9 bases map to TRBD1. The source material was PBMCs. The TCR originated in a man aged 50 to 59 in good health and CMV-seropositive. The CDR3 sequence is CASRYRGPDTEAFF. The CDR3 DNA reads as TGCGCCAGCCGCTACAGGGGGCCGGACACTGAAGCTTTCTTT.